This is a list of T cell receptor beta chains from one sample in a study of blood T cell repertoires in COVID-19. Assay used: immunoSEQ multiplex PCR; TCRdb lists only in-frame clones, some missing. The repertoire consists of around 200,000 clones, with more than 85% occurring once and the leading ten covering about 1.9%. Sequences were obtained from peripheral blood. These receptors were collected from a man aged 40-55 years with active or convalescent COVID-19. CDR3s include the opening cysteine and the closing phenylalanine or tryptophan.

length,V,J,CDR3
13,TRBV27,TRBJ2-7,CASSRQGTYEQYF
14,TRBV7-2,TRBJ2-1,CASSSPGLGNEQFF
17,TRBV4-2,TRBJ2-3,CASSAMGLAVMADTQYF
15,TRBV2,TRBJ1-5,CASTRLLNGNQPQHF
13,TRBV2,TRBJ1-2,CASIAQPIYGYTF
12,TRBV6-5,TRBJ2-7,CASSPSVYEQYF
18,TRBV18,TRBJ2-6,CASSPRETGSSGANVLTF
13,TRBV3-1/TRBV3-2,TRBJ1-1,CASSEVPNTEAFF
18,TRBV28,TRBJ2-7,CASSLAPLRTGRPYEQYF
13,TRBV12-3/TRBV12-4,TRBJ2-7,CASRDRGGFEQYF
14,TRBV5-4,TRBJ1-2,CASTKRNSNYGYTF
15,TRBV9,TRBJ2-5,CASSALDLGGETQYF
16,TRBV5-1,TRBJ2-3,CASSLRVFGDTDTQYF
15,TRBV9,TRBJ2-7,CASSVGVGEVNEQYF
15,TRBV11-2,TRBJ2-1,CATQPIAGAGGEQFF
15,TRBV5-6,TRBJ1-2,CASNTQGARDYGYTF
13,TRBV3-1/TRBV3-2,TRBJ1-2,CASTDRSAYGYTF
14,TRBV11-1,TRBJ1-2,CASSFDAGGYGYTF
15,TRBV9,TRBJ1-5,CASSEGDKYNQPQHF
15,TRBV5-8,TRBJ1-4,CASSLPGTTNEKLFF
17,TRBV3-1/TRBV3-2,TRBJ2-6,CASSRSGGVSGANVLTF
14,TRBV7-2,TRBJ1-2,CASTLTTLSYGYTF
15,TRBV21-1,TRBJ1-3,CASSGGTASGNTIYF
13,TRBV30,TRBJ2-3,CAWSVRLRDTQYF
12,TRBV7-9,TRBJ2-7,CAGTPGDGEQYF
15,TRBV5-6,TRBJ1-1,CASSLGGTGGTEAFF
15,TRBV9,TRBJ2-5,CASSLGQVVSETQYF
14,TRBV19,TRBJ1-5,CASTSLVGDQPQHF
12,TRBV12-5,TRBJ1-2,CASGLEGYGYTF
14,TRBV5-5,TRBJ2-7,CASSLVGRGYEQYF
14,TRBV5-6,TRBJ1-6,CASSRQGWGSPLHF
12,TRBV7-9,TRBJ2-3,CASRLDTDTQYF
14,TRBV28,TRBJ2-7,CASSLKLLTYEQYF
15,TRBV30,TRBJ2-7,CAWSEVAGGFYEQYF
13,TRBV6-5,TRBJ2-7,CASSRVTSYEQYF
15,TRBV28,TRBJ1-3,CASSSPTGPGNTIYF
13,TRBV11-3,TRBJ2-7,CASSSGGSYEQYF
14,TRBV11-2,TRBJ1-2,CASSLGGQGVGYTF
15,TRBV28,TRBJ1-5,CASSFSGGSNQPQHF
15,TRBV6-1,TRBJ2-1,CASSEATGGQNEQFF
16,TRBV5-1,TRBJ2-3,CASSFLGRGGIDTQYF
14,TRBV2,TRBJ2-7,CASSEVEGPNEQYF
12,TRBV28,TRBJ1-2,CASKSQGYGYTF
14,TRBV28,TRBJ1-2,CASSLSGSPYGYTF
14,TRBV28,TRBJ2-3,CASRTGLAADTQYF
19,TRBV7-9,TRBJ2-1,CASSFGTSGKLGPYNEQFF
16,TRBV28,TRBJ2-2,CASSFWTGTRTGELFF
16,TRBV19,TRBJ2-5,CASSIIGSGDQETQYF